This T cell receptor (beta chain) was identified in a study of blood T cell repertoires in COVID-19. Study information: Sites across the United States, Italy and Spain contributed samples from acute and convalescent COVID-19.

The table came from immunoSEQ multiplex PCR; TCRdb's copy has only in-frame clones and leaves some out. This table holds tens of thousands of clones, 86% found once. Sample: peripheral blood. This TCR was sampled from a man aged 50 to 59 in a cohort sampled during active COVID-19.

CDR3: CASSNSLLHEQFF. The DNA for the CDR3 is TGTGCCAGCAGCAACTCACTTTTGCATGAGCAGTTCTTC. V and J are TRBV7-8 and TRBJ2-1; D uncertain. CDR3 size: 13 residues. V gave up 5 bases and J gave up 8 bases, with 13 bases separating them. CDR1 SGHVS and CDR2 FQNEAQ come from the germline V gene.